The present entry profiles one T cell receptor beta chain with its context. Its antigen is not yet known. No quality values exist for individual bases; no much larger clone is one base distant. This entry belongs to a study of T cells in Graves' hyperthyroidism and ophthalmopathy (dated by TCRdb to between 2018 and 2020). Regarding the study in general: Peripheral blood samples were taken at the time of initial diagnosis, prior to any treatment. The study also compared thyroid tissue and blood T-cell repertoires from more than 5 Graves' hyperthyroidism patients. The 75 to 100 discovery patients were divided at random into training and test sets in a 7:3 ratio. TCR V-J signatures able to tell the groups apart were searched for in a discovery cohort of 90 to 100 patients, of whom around 42 had Graves' ophthalmopathy and about 60 had stable Graves' hyperthyroidism. Prospective prediction of ophthalmopathy was tested in an independent validation cohort consisting of roughly 20 hyperthyroidism patients and approximately 16 patients who later progressed to ophthalmopathy. Once sampling was done, hyperthyroidism patients were given methimazole at a starting dose of 30 mg daily, whereas ophthalmopathy patients were given high-dose intravenous methylprednisolone. TCR Vbeta CDR3 sequencing of approximately 140 peripheral blood samples (43 ophthalmopathy, about 74 hyperthyroidism and around 17 progressor patients) is reported in the paper.

The TCR beta CDR3 regions were amplified from the RNA transcripts. The TCR CDR3 was subjected to a first round of RT-PCR using the HTBI primer set and the Qiagen OneStep RT-PCR kit. Libraries were constructed in a second round of multiplex PCR, after which size selection and purification were performed. Libraries were sequenced paired-end with 100 bp reads on an Illumina HiSeq2000. The paper's processing steps were these. Raw data were processed with SOAPnuke, discarding reads with adapters, uncalled bases, mean Phred below 15, or no exact constant-primer or identifier match. COPE v1.2.5 was used to merge the high-quality paired reads, and each unique nucleotide sequence was defined as a clonotype. MiTCR v1.1 was used to align clonotypes to the IMGT TRBV, TRBD and TRBJ reference segments. The analysis was restricted to V-J combinations with a frequency above 0.0001, which together covered over 99% of the repertoires. A TCS score was defined as the ratio of F50 (clonal expansion) to E x V (chaos), with BLOSUM62-based TCRdist applied between CDR3 peptides within each V-J. Welch's t-statistics and random forest reduced 500 to 550 V-J features to 10 to 15, which were used in a naive Bayes classifier (R e1071). Through fastp at Q25 and MiXCR, TCRdb rebuilt clones from the public reads, retaining in-frame beta chains. CDR3 protein sequences are deduplicated, and each keeps its most common genes and DNA. TCRdb's processing, not the authors' own work, is the source of the V and J calls. Here the sample has about 380,000 distinct CDR3 sequences; roughly 14% occur a single time. The top ten clonotypes cover about 19% of the sample.

Relative to germline, V is missing 5 bases and J is missing 5 bases, with 5 bases of the junction outside any gene match. The CDR3 runs 15 residues from the cysteine to the phenylalanine. The CDR3 DNA has 45 bases and is translated from base 1. The germline V gene encodes CDR1 WSHSY and CDR2 SAAADI. Moderately to severely active disease, a Clinical Activity Score of at least 3, a NOSPECS grade of at least 4, and a duration under 3 months were present in ophthalmopathy patients. Patients with uncontrolled infections, other autoimmune diseases, pregnancy or lactation were excluded. Diagnoses were based on clinical symptoms, serum thyroxine and TRAb, thyroid ultrasound and orbital computed tomography. Ficoll-Paque density gradient centrifugation was used to isolate PBMCs from 9.5 to 10 ml of fresh peripheral blood. Total RNA was extracted using Trizol reagent, and RNA quality was assessed on an Agilent 2100 Bioanalyzer.

Results the study describes overall, beyond this receptor: Most expanded thyroid clonotypes (frequency above 0.001) were also found in blood, which suggests that blood repertoires may mirror thyroid immune responses. Ophthalmopathy was separated from stable hyperthyroidism by a 13 V-J signature model, with 87.88% sensitivity and around 81% specificity obtained in cross-validation and 80%/75% obtained in testing. No statistical method was used to fix the sample size in advance, and group allocation was not hidden from the investigators. In validation, the model predicted progression to ophthalmopathy with roughly 70% sensitivity and 72% to 85% specificity, a median of 6.5 months before onset.

This TCR derives from a woman under 40 with Graves' ophthalmopathy. Sequencing input: blood. This chain is built from TRBV10-2 and TRBJ2-1; the central 11 bases match TRBD1. The DNA reads as follows: TGCGCCAGCAGTACGGGACAGGGGGACGACAATGAGCAGTTCTTC. Translation gives CASSTGQGDDNEQFF.